The 28 T cell receptor beta chains given below trace back to one sample, sequenced in a study of T cells in Graves' hyperthyroidism and ophthalmopathy. Template material for amplifying TCR beta CDR3 regions consisted of RNA transcripts. The HTBI set primed first-round TCR CDR3 RT-PCR. One entry per CDR3 protein, called by TCRdb with MiXCR from the multiplex PCR reads. Of 550,000 to 700,000 distinct CDR3 sequences detected, around 46% appear once; the ten largest clones hold 15% to 20%. Sequenced: peripheral blood or thyroid tissue (not recorded which). Source of these receptors: an adult woman with Graves' disease, either hyperthyroidism or ophthalmopathy (not recorded which).

The rearrangement joins TRBV19 to TRBJ2-5; 9 bases are shared with TRBD2. The length of the CDR3 is 16 residues. Germline CDR1 is LNHDA and CDR2 is SQIVND (reference sequence). After removal of 7 bases from V and 5 bases from J, the junction contained 14 bases not matched to a gene. The CDR3 is CASTKRGAEQRETQYF. For the CDR3, the DNA is TGTGCCAGTACTAAGCGGGGGGCCGAACAGCGGGAGACCCAGTACTTC.

This clonotype has ten or more counts. The genes are TRBV7-9 and TRBJ2-7; D unresolved. Germline loops: CDR1 SEHNR, CDR2 FQNEAQ (reference sequence). The CDR3 is 13 residues long. V was cut by 2 bases and J by 4 bases, with 9 bases left in between. The CDR3 coding sequence is TGTGCCAGCAGCTTACTCGCGCCTTACGAGCAGTACTTC. It specifies CASSLLAPYEQYF.

This clonotype has more than one count but fewer than ten. The rearrangement links TRBV19 to TRBJ2-1; D may be TRBD2 (7 bases). V lost 5 bases, J lost 9 bases, and 14 bases lay in between. The CDR3 contains 13 residues. Germline lookup yields CDR1 LNHDA and CDR2 SQIVND (reference sequence). CDR3 in amino acids: CASSGGGRVEQFF. CDR3 sequence (DNA): TGTGCCAGTAGTGGGGGGGGGCGAGTTGAGCAGTTCTTC.

This clonotype came up many times. One end of the junction does not line up with germline, which may come from a read error. This chain connects TRBV7-7 to TRBJ2-2, with TRBD2 as a possible D gene (5 bases). The CDR3 has 15 residues. Per the germline V gene, CDR1 is SSHAT and CDR2 is FNYEAQ (reference sequence). The CDR3 DNA reads as TGTGCTAGCAGCTTAGTGCGAGGGCACGCCGGGGAGCTGTTTTTT. It encodes CASSLVRGHAGELFF.

This clonotype was seen at least ten times. The chain joins TRBV5-4 to TRBJ2-5, with a tentative D call TRBD2 (6 bases). V dropped 3 bases and J dropped 5 bases, with 17 bases sitting between them. Per the germline V gene, CDR1 is SGHNT and CDR2 is YYREEE (reference sequence). This CDR3 has 15 residues. The CDR3 is CASSSPGDPWETQYF. CDR3 sequence (DNA): TGTGCCAGCAGCTCCCCGGGGGACCCCTGGGAGACCCAGTACTTC.

This clonotype showed up many times. The DNA of the CDR3 is TGCAGTCAAATGGCCTGGGTCACAGTGAACACTGAAGCTTTCTTT. Translated: CSQMAWVTVNTEAFF. The chain combines TRBV20-1 with TRBJ1-1; no clear D. The germline V and J ends were trimmed by 8 bases and 0 bases, with 19 bases remaining between them. The CDR3 extends over 15 amino acids. The germline V gene has CDR1 DFQATT and CDR2 SNEGSKA (reference sequence).

The J gene is TRBJ2-7, the V gene TRBV5-6; D ambiguous. This CDR3 spans 12 amino acids. Germline V gene sequence: CDR1 SGHDT, CDR2 YYEEEE. Trimming took off 0 bases at V and 8 bases at J, with 9 bases between the two ends. Here the CDR3 DNA reads TGTGCCAGCAGCTTGGCCGACCAGCAGCAGTACTTC. Translating it yields CASSLADQQQYF. Together with reference TRBV5-6 and TRBJ2-7, the CDR3 gives the full variable domain: DAGVTQSPTHLIKTRGQQVTLRCSPKSGHDTVSWYQQALGQGPQFIFQYYEEEERQRGNFPDRFSGHQFPNYSSELNVNALLLGDSALYLCASSLADQQQYFGPGTRLTVT.

The CDR3 reads CASSRAGEVGELFF. CDR3 sequence (DNA): TGCGCCAGCAGTAGAGCGGGAGAGGTCGGGGAGCTGTTTTTT. The chain joins TRBV10-2 to TRBJ2-2, with 8 bases matching TRBD2. The CDR3 totals 14 residues. With V trimmed by 5 bases and J by 7 bases, 6 bases remained unmatched. From germline, CDR1 is WSHSY and CDR2 SAAADI.

This clonotype was detected a few times. This chain connects TRBV10-3 to TRBJ1-4; D possibly corresponds to TRBD1 (6 bases). V lost 6 bases and J 3 bases, leaving 8 bases between the germline ends. The germline gives CDR1 ENHRY, CDR2 SYGVKD. The CDR3 loop spans 13 amino acids. The CDR3 DNA reads TGTGCCATCAGGGGGGCAGCTAATGAAAAACTGTTTTTT. Amino acid sequence: CAIRGAANEKLFF.

In its sample, this clonotype was seen a few times. The rearrangement uses TRBV27 and TRBJ1-5; D perhaps matches TRBD1 (5 bases). The CDR3 totals 13 residues. Germline-derived CDR1 and CDR2 are MNHEY and SMNVEV (reference sequence). The ends were cut back, 10 bases at V and 6 bases at J, with 16 bases in the middle. The CDR3 DNA follows: TGTGCCACTCTACCATTGGGGCGTCAGCCCCAGCATTTT. Residues: CATLPLGRQPQHF.

The rearrangement links TRBV6-1 to TRBJ2-2; a possible D gene is TRBD2 (5 bases). The CDR3 length is 15 residues. Germline V CDR1 and CDR2: MNHNS, SASEGT. The ends were cut back, 0 bases at V and 3 bases at J, with 8 bases in the middle. CDR3 nucleotides: TGTGCCAGCAGTGAAGCTCGGGGATACACCGGGGAGCTGTTTTTT. It encodes CASSEARGYTGELFF.

The V call is TRBV7-9, the J call TRBJ1-2; D not certain. The germline gives CDR1 SEHNR, CDR2 FQNEAQ (reference sequence). V dropped 1 base and J dropped 7 bases, with 10 bases sitting between them. The CDR3 consists of 13 residues. In DNA, the CDR3 is TGTGCCAGCAGCTTAGTGGGGATGCGTGGCTACACCTTC. Translated, it gives CASSLVGMRGYTF. Full variable domain (outside the CDR3, taken from reference TRBV7-9 and TRBJ1-2): DTGVSQNPRHKITKRGQNVTFRCDPISEHNRLYWYRQTLGQGPEFLTYFQNEAQLEKSRLLSDRFSAERPKGSFSTLEIQRTEQGDSAMYLCASSLVGMRGYTFGSGTRLTVV.

This chain links TRBV7-8 with TRBJ1-6; D gene ambiguous. The V and J ends lost 5 bases and 7 bases respectively, with 15 bases between them. The CDR3 contains 15 residues. Germline CDR1 SGHVS, CDR2 FQNEAQ. In nucleotides, the CDR3 is TGTGCCAGCAGCCCGACCGGGGATGGGAATTCACCCCTCCACTTT. Translation: CASSPTGDGNSPLHF.

About this clonotype itself: A read error may explain this, as a much larger clone is one base away. This chain uses TRBV7-9 with TRBJ2-5; TRBD1 or TRBD2 may be the D gene (5 bases each). The CDR3 contains 14 residues. The V and J ends lost 9 bases and 4 bases respectively, with 18 bases between them. The germline V gene encodes CDR1 SEHNR and CDR2 FQNEAQ (reference sequence). CDR3 coding DNA: TGTGCCAGTGGCGATGGACACGGAGGAGAGACCCAGTACTTC. Amino acids: CASGDGHGGETQYF. Supplemented by reference TRBV7-9 and TRBJ2-5, the full variable domain reads DTGVSQNPRHKITKRGQNVTFRCDPISEHNRLYWYRQTLGQGPEFLTYFQNEAQLEKSRLLSDRFSAERPKGSFSTLEIQRTEQGDSAMYLCASGDGHGGETQYFGPGTRLLVL.

This clonotype was found a few times. The chain links TRBV15 to TRBJ1-1; unclear D gene. CDR3 length: 12 amino acids. Germline V CDR1 and CDR2: LNHNV, YYDKDF (reference sequence). V gave up 0 bases and J gave up 4 bases, with 3 bases separating them. This CDR3 reads CATSRDGTEAFF. The CDR3 DNA reads TGTGCCACCAGCAGAGATGGCACTGAAGCTTTCTTT.

In its sample, this clonotype was seen once. The chain joins TRBV9 to TRBJ1-2; D is perhaps TRBD1 (6 bases). Trimming took 0 bases from V and 8 from J, leaving 17 bases between them. The CDR3 is 15 amino acids. Looked up from germline, CDR1 is SGDLS and CDR2 is YYNGEE. The CDR3 is CASSVVGAGDGGYTF. The CDR3 DNA is TGTGCCAGCAGCGTAGTAGGGGCAGGGGACGGCGGCTACACCTTC.

Turning to this clonotype: As the CDR3 is not closed by the conserved phenylalanine or tryptophan, this likely results from a read error. This chain joins TRBV7-3 and TRBJ1-1, with D possibly being TRBD1 (5 bases). Germline V gives CDR1 SGHTA, CDR2 FQGTGA. CDR3 length: 15 residues. The V and J ends lost 1 base and 0 bases respectively, with 9 bases between them. In DNA, the CDR3 is TGTGCCAGCAGCTTAATCGGGGGTTTGAACACTGAAGCTTTCCTT. Protein: CASSLIGGLNTEAFL.

This clonotype has at least ten counts. J is TRBJ1-6 and V is TRBV2, with TRBD1 matching 9 bases. The CDR3 is made up of 15 amino acids. CDR1 and CDR2 from the germline V gene are SNHLY and FYNNEI. J lost 7 bases, V lost 5 bases, and 6 bases had no gene match. CDR3 bases: TGTGCCAGCAGTCTTCGACAGGGGGGGAATTCACCCCTCCACTTT. This sequence encodes CASSLRQGGNSPLHF.

This clonotype has a count of ten or more. The chain combines TRBV4-1 with TRBJ1-1; TRBD1 agrees at 8 bases. J was trimmed by 3 bases and V by 3 bases; bases with no gene match: 6. This CDR3 is built from 15 residues. Germline V gives CDR1 MGHRA, CDR2 YSYEKL. CDR3 nucleotides: TGCGCCAGCAGCCAGAACAGGGGGAGATACACTGAAGCTTTCTTT. Residues: CASSQNRGRYTEAFF.

In the case of this clonotype: This clone may be a read error of a much larger clone one base away. The V gene is TRBV20-1, the J gene TRBJ2-7; 7 positions agree with TRBD1. The CDR3 loop spans 13 amino acids. With V trimmed by 4 bases and J by 2 bases, 5 bases remained unmatched. The germline CDR1 and CDR2 sequences are DFQATT and SNEGSKA (reference sequence). In DNA form, the CDR3 reads TGCAGTGCTATGGGACAGAGAACCTACGAGCAGTACTTC. Translating gives CSAMGQRTYEQYF.

This clonotype came up many times. The chain combines TRBV5-1 with TRBJ1-1; D perhaps matches TRBD1 (5 bases). Per germline, CDR1 SGHRS and CDR2 YFSETQ. Trimming took 3 bases from V and 3 from J, leaving 18 bases between them. The CDR3 totals 16 residues. The CDR3 region is CASSWTPVTGDTEAFF. CDR3 in DNA: TGCGCCAGCAGCTGGACCCCGGTAACGGGGGACACTGAAGCTTTCTTT.

The chain couples TRBV20-1 to TRBJ2-5; TRBD2 agrees at 14 bases. The CDR3 is 15 residues long. Germline lookup yields CDR1 DFQATT and CDR2 SNEGSKA (reference sequence). The DNA of the CDR3 is TGCAGCGCCCGACTAGCGGGAGGGCCAGCAGAGACCCAGTACTTC. Amino acid sequence: CSARLAGGPAETQYF.

This clonotype appeared once. A much larger clone differs from this one at a single base, so this may be a read error. This chain connects TRBV29-1 to TRBJ2-7; unclear D gene. Germline V gene sequence: CDR1 SQVTM, CDR2 ANQGSEA. This CDR3 has 11 amino acids. The CDR3 loop reads CGVEDGWEQYF. For the CDR3, the DNA is TGCGGCGTTGAAGACGGGTGGGAGCAGTACTTC.

The chain employs TRBV2 and TRBJ1-5, with D possibly matching TRBD1 (5 bases). Looked up from germline, CDR1 is SNHLY and CDR2 is FYNNEI. This CDR3 comprises 12 residues. The V gene lost 6 bases and the J gene lost 11 bases, with 14 bases spanning the gap. Written as DNA, the CDR3 is TGTGCCAGCAGGGACCAGGGTTTGGCCCAGCATTTT. Protein sequence: CASRDQGLAQHF.

This CDR3 is CASSLTSGRNDEQYF. In nucleotides, the CDR3 is TGTGCCAGCAGCTTGACTAGCGGGAGAAACGACGAGCAGTACTTC. The chain recombines TRBV7-9 with TRBJ2-7; 12 bases are shared with TRBD2. Trimming at V came to 3 bases and at J to 5 bases, leaving 5 bases not matched to a gene. In germline, CDR1 is SEHNR, CDR2 FQNEAQ (reference sequence). The CDR3 has 15 amino acids.

This clonotype appeared a few times. The J gene is TRBJ2-7, the V gene TRBV9; tentative D call: TRBD1 (6 bases). The ends were cut back, 6 bases at V and 5 bases at J, with 18 bases in the middle. The CDR3 sequence is 14 residues long. CDR1 SGDLS and CDR2 YYNGEE come from the germline V gene. CDR3: CASTGMWNRDEQYF. CDR3 sequence (DNA): TGTGCCAGCACCGGTATGTGGAACAGGGACGAGCAGTACTTC.

This clonotype was picked up a small number of times. A read error may produce the germline difference seen at one junction end. The V call is TRBV29-1, the J call TRBJ2-6; D could derive from TRBD1 or TRBD2 (5 bases each). Germline V CDR1 and CDR2: SQVTM, ANQGSEA. The CDR3 loop spans 16 amino acids. The CDR3: CSVEGTTDSGANVLTF. CDR3 sequence (DNA): TGCAGCGTCGAAGGGACGACAGACTCTGGGGCCAACGTCCTGACTTTC. The whole variable domain, remainder taken from reference TRBV29-1 and TRBJ2-6, is SAVISQKPSRDICQRGTSLTIQCQVDSQVTMMFWYRQQPGQSLTLIATANQGSEATYESGFVIDKFPISRPNLTFSTLTVSNMSPEDSSIYLCSVEGTTDSGANVLTFGAGSRLTVL.

The chain recombines TRBV10-3 with TRBJ2-7; tentative D call: TRBD2 (5 bases). Trimming took 2 bases from V and 5 from J, leaving 7 bases between them. This CDR3 has 12 amino acids. Germline values: CDR1 ENHRY, CDR2 SYGVKD. The CDR3 DNA reads TGTGCCATCAGTGAGGCGGGCCACGAGCAGTACTTC. It codes for CAISEAGHEQYF.